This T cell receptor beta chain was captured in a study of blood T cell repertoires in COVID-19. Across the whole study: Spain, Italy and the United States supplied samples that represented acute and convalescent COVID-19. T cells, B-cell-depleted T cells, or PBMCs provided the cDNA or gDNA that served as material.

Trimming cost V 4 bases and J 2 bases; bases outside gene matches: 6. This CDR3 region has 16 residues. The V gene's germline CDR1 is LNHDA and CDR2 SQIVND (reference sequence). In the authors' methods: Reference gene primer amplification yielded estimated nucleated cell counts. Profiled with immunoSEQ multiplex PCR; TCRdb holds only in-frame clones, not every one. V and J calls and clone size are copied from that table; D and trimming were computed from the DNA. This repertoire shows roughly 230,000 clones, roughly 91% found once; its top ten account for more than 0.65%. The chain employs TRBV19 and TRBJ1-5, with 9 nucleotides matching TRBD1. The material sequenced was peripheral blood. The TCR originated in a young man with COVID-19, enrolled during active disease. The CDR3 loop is CASSTTGGAGNQPQHF. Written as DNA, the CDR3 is TGTGCCAGTAGTACCACAGGGGGCGCGGGCAATCAGCCCCAGCATTTT.